This TCR beta chain comes out of a study of radiotherapy plus CTLA-4 blockade in lung cancer. The wider study: Among all patients, about 19% showed objective responses, while 30% to 35% had disease control. Study results and limitations: After treatment with radiotherapy plus ipilimumab, TCR clones that came from the tumor expanded in blood. Interferon-beta and early blood T cell clone dynamics reportedly predicted response best.

With 0 bases clipped from V and 3 bases from J, the junction kept 5 bases outside the gene matches. Germline CDR1 reads MGHRA; CDR2 reads YSYEKL. CDR3 length: 17 residues. The table lists this clone with a count of one. The antigen is undetermined. Libraries were prepared by immunoSEQ multiplex PCR; TCRdb keeps only in-frame clonotypes and omits some of them. The sample shows tens of thousands of clones, 75% to 80% of them seen only once. Ipilimumab CTLA-4 blockade and focal radiation were given to patients with chemo-refractory metastatic non-small-cell lung cancer. The V call is TRBV4-1, the J call TRBJ2-7; TRBD2 matches 13 bases. The starting material was peripheral blood, obtained from a patient treated with radiotherapy plus ipilimumab. This clonotype was obtained from a human donor with non-small cell lung cancer whose response to radiotherapy plus ipilimumab could not be evaluated. The CDR3 DNA reads as TGCGCCAGCAGCCAAGATAGGACTAGCGGGAGATTCTACGAGCAGTACTTC. Protein: CASSQDRTSGRFYEQYF.